This is a list of T cell receptor beta chains from one sample in a study of T-cell reconstitution after alpha-beta-depleted transplantation in children. Each CDR3 protein is one row after TCRdb ran MiXCR on the PCR reads. The table includes about 510,000 distinct CDR3 sequences, about 10% detected once. The material sequenced was PBMCs, mostly from graft donor cells, taken 180 days after TCRalphabeta/CD19-depleted stem cell transplant. These receptors were collected from a female patient aged 2-9 years who had a stem cell transplant for aplastic anemia, so the T cells may come from the graft donor. Both conserved end residues are part of each CDR3. Clone size is not always given. Where it is, it says once, few, many or a class for expanded clones.

J gene,clone size,V gene,CDR3 protein
TRBJ2-3,few,TRBV12-3/TRBV12-4,CASSLKSHSSTDTQYF
TRBJ2-3,few,TRBV7-8,CASSSWGGASTDTQYF
TRBJ1-6,few,TRBV5-8,CASSRQWGNSPLHF
TRBJ1-5,.,TRBV11-2,CASSRWPEYSNQPQHF
TRBJ2-1,many,TRBV15,CATSRVLADNEQFF
TRBJ1-5,.,TRBV5-1,CASSADGDSNQPQHF
TRBJ2-5,few,TRBV7-2,CASSFSGAETQYF
TRBJ2-3,many,TRBV6-5,CASSYSTPGGGRGTQYF
TRBJ1-2,few,TRBV18,CASSPFDYGYTF
TRBJ1-5,few,TRBV12-3/TRBV12-4,CASRPGGNNQPQHF
TRBJ1-3,many,TRBV12-3/TRBV12-4,CASSEVWRNTIYF
TRBJ2-3,few,TRBV12-3/TRBV12-4,CASSLALAGGDTQYF
TRBJ2-7,few,TRBV20-1,CSARLAGVHEQYF
TRBJ2-7,.,TRBV6-2/TRBV6-3,CASSWDGTYEQYF
TRBJ2-3,few,TRBV6-1,CASSSTGSLGTDTQYF
TRBJ2-1,.,TRBV7-3,CASSLVGGGVYNEQFF
TRBJ2-4,many,TRBV5-6,CASSLLTGRNIQYF
TRBJ2-3,few,TRBV5-8,CASSSGQSNTDTQYF
TRBJ2-2,.,TRBV10-3,CATKGTGELFF
TRBJ2-7,few,TRBV20-1,CSASGRYEQYF
TRBJ2-2,many,TRBV20-1,CSARVGPANTGELFF
TRBJ2-2,.,TRBV7-3,CASSADRGLDTGELFF
TRBJ2-3,many,TRBV20-1,CSASRGTHLTDTQYF
TRBJ2-1,.,TRBV10-3,CAITSPRVAGIHEQFF
TRBJ2-2,few,TRBV7-6,CASSPQFLGNTGELFF
TRBJ2-1,few,TRBV3-1,CASSHLSGTLSYNEQFF
TRBJ1-1,many,TRBV5-1,CASSSTGEADTEAFF
TRBJ1-2,few,TRBV25-1,CASSESGGYGYTF
TRBJ2-1,.,TRBV3-1,CATSQEDLAGGFNEQFF
TRBJ2-1,many,TRBV9,CASSAGLAAYNEQFF
TRBJ2-2,few,TRBV11-2,CASSPRDRAGSGELFF
TRBJ1-4,.,TRBV5-6,CASSLAGLTATNEKLFF
TRBJ2-5,.,TRBV24-1,CATSDSDRYQETQYF
TRBJ2-3,few,TRBV9,CASSVEAGAISTDTQYF
TRBJ2-1,many,TRBV6-5,CASSYQGQINEQFF
TRBJ2-3,.,TRBV5-1,CASSPGGAGGDTQYF
TRBJ2-7,many,TRBV2,CASSLTGGRSYEQYF
TRBJ1-2,few,TRBV7-9,CASSLPRTGNYGYTF
TRBJ2-5,.,TRBV29-1,CSVYPGQGAETQYF
TRBJ1-2,.,TRBV28,CASSLYQTGHYGYTF
TRBJ2-5,few,TRBV4-3,CASSQDNAGLQETQYF
TRBJ2-4,few,TRBV12-3/TRBV12-4,CASSLDWQGYIQYF
TRBJ1-1,many,TRBV29-1,CSVPMDTEAFF
TRBJ2-3,few,TRBV12-3/TRBV12-4,CASSWAPGWTADTQYF
TRBJ1-5,few,TRBV12-3/TRBV12-4,CASSPSDRASNQPQHF
TRBJ2-5,few,TRBV20-1,CSARISGTLETQYF
TRBJ2-1,.,TRBV29-1,CSAALYSSYNEQFF
TRBJ1-6,many,TRBV2,CASRLANSPLHF
TRBJ1-2,.,TRBV7-2,CASSALGGYTF
TRBJ1-2,few,TRBV14,CASSQEETYGYTF
TRBJ1-6,.,TRBV19,CASSTPRGRRGYSPLHF
TRBJ2-2,.,TRBV28,CASSFHLEASVAGGTSGELFF
TRBJ2-5,many,TRBV20-1,CSAGTRPQETQYF
TRBJ2-3,.,TRBV20-1,CSAIGPGGRGDTQYF
TRBJ1-1,.,TRBV25-1,CASTPPGLNTEAFF